Listed here is a single T cell receptor beta chain. The record originates from a study of blood T cell repertoires in COVID-19. Whole-study context: Sample material is recorded as cDNA or gDNA derived from T cells, B-cell-depleted T cells, or PBMCs.

Authors' processing steps: Nucleated cell counts were estimated from reference gene primer amplification. Profiled with immunoSEQ multiplex PCR; TCRdb holds only in-frame clones, not every one. The DNA gave D and trimming, while V, J and clone size come from that table. The sample includes some 62,000 clones, more than 60% seen only once; the top ten take around 21%. The V segment lost 6 bases and the J segment 2 bases; nucleotides outside the gene matches: 5. There are 15 residues in the CDR3. Germline V gene sequence: CDR1 SEHNR, CDR2 FQNEAQ (reference sequence). What was sequenced was peripheral blood. The sequence derives from a woman over 75 with active or convalescent COVID-19. V is TRBV7-9 and J is TRBJ1-4; 8 positions match TRBD1. CDR3 coding DNA: TGTGCCAGCAGACCGTACAGGGGGACTAATGAAAAACTGTTTTTT. This sequence encodes CASRPYRGTNEKLFF.